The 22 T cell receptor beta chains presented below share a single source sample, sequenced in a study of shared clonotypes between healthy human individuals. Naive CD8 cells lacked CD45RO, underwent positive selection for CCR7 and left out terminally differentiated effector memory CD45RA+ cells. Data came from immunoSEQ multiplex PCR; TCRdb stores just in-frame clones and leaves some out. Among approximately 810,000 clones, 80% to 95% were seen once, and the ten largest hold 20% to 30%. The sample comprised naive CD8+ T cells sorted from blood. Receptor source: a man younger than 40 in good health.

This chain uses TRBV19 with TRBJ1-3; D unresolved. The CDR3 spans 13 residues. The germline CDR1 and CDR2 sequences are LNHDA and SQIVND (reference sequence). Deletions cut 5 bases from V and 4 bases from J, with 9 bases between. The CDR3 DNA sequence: TGTGCCAGTAGTTACTTCTCAGGAAACACCATATATTTT. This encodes CASSYFSGNTIYF.

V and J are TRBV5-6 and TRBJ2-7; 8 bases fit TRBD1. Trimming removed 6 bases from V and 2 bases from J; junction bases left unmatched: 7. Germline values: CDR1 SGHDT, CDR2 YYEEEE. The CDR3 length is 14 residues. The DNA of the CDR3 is TGTGCCAGCAACGGACAGGGCCCCACCTACGAGCAGTACTTC. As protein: CASNGQGPTYEQYF.

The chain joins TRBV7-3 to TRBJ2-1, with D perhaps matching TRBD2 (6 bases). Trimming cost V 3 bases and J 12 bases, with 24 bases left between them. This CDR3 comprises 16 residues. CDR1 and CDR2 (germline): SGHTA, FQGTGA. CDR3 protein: CASSFSRLVGGLGQFF. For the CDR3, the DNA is TGTGCCAGCAGCTTTTCACGACTAGTTGGGGGACTTGGGCAGTTCTTC. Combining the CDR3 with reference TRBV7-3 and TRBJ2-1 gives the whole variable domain GAGVSQTPSNKVTEKGKYVELRCDPISGHTALYWYRQSLGQGPEFLIYFQGTGAADDSGLPNDRFFAVRPEGSVSTLKIQRTERGDSAVYLCASSFSRLVGGLGQFFGPGTRLTVL.

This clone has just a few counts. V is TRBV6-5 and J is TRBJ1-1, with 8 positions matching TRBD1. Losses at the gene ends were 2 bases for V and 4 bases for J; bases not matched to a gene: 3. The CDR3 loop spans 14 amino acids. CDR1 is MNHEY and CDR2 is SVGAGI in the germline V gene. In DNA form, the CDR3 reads TGTGCCAGCAGTTACAAGCAGGGGGCCACTGAAGCTTTCTTT. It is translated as CASSYKQGATEAFF.

The CDR3 nucleotides read TGTGCCAGCAGCCCGACAGAGTATGGCTACACCTTC. Translating it yields CASSPTEYGYTF. This chain joins TRBV28 and TRBJ1-2; weak D call: TRBD1 (5 bases). Trimming stripped 6 bases from V and 5 bases from J, with 10 bases between. Germline loops: CDR1 MDHEN, CDR2 SYDVKM. This CDR3 has 12 residues.

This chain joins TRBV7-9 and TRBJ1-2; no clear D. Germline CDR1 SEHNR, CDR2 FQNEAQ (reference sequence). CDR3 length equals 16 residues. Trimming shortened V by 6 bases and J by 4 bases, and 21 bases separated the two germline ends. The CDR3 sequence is CASSYHEESRIYGYTF. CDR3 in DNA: TGTGCCAGCAGTTACCATGAGGAGAGTCGAATCTATGGCTACACCTTC.

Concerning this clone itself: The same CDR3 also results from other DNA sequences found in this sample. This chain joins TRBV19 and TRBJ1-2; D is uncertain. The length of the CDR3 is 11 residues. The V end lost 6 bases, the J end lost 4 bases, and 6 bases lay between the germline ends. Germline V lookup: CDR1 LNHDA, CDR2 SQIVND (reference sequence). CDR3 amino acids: CASRVGYGYTF. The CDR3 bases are TGTGCCAGTAGGGTGGGCTATGGCTACACCTTC. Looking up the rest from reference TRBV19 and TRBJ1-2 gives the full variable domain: DGGITQSPKYLFRKEGQNVTLSCEQNLNHDAMYWYRQDPGQGLRLIYYSQIVNDFQKGDIAEGYSVSREKKESFPLTVTSAQKNPTAFYLCASRVGYGYTFGSGTRLTVV.

CDR3 DNA: TGTGCCAGCAGTCCCGAACGGGACGGCAAAAACATTCAGTACTTC. This encodes CASSPERDGKNIQYF. This chain links TRBV6-5 with TRBJ2-4; TRBD1 or TRBD2 may be the D gene (5 bases each). Trimming shortened V by 5 bases and J by 3 bases, and 14 bases separated the two germline ends. Germline V gene sequence: CDR1 MNHEY, CDR2 SVGAGI. The CDR3 totals 15 residues.

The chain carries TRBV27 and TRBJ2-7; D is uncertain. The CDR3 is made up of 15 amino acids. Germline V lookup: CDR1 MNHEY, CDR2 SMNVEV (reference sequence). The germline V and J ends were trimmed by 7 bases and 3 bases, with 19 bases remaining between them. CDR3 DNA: TGTGCCAGCAAGACAACAAGGTTTGCTGGCTACGAGCAGTACTTC. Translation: CASKTTRFAGYEQYF.

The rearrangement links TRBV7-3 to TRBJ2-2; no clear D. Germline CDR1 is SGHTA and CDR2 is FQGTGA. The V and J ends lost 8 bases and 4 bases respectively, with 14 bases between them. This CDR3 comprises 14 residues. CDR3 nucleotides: TGTGCCAGCTCCTCCGGCGTTGCCACCGGGGAGCTGTTTTTT. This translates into CASSSGVATGELFF.

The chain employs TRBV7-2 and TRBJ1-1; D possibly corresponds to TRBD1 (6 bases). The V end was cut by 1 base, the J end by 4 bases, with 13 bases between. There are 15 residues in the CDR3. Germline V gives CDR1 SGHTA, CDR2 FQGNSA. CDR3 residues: CASSLGLTGPTEAFF. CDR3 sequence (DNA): TGTGCCAGCAGCTTAGGGCTTACAGGGCCCACTGAAGCTTTCTTT.

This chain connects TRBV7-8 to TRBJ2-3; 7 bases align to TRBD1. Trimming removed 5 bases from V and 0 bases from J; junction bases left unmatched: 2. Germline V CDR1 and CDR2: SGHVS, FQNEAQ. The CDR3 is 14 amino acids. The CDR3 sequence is CASSTGDSTDTQYF. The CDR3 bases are TGTGCCAGCAGCACAGGGGACAGCACAGATACGCAGTATTTT. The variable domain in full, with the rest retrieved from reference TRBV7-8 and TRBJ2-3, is GAGVSQSPRYKVAKRGQDVALRCDPISGHVSLFWYQQALGQGPEFLTYFQNEAQLDKSGLPSDRFFAERPEGSVSTLKIQRTQQEDSAVYLCASSTGDSTDTQYFGPGTRLTVL.

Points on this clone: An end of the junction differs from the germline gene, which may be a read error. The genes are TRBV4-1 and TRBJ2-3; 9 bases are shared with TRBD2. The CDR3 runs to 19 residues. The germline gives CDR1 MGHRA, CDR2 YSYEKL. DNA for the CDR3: TGCGCCAGCAGCCAAATTGGGGCCGATTCAGCGGGAGGCACATATACGCAGTATTTT. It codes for CASSQIGADSAGGTYTQYF.

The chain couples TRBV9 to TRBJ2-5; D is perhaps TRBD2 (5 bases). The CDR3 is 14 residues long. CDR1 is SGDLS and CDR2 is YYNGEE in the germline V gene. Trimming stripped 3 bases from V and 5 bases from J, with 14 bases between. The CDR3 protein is CASSAQDSTETQYF. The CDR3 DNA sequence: TGTGCCAGCAGCGCCCAGGACTCTACGGAGACCCAGTACTTC. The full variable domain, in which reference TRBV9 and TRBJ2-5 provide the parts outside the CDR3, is DSGVTQTPKHLITATGQRVTLRCSPRSGDLSVYWYQQSLDQGLQFLIQYYNGEERAKGNILERFSAQQFPDLHSELNLSSLELGDSALYFCASSAQDSTETQYFGPGTRLLVL.

CDR3 nucleotide sequence: TGTGCCAGCAGCAAAGATGGGGACTGGACTAGCGGGAGGGCCTCGACCGGGGAGCTGTTTTTT. This translates into CASSKDGDWTSGRASTGELFF. V usage is TRBV21-1 and J usage is TRBJ2-2; the table assigns TRBD2, which was not confirmed against the DNA. TRBV21-1 is annotated as a pseudogene. The length of the CDR3 is 21 residues.

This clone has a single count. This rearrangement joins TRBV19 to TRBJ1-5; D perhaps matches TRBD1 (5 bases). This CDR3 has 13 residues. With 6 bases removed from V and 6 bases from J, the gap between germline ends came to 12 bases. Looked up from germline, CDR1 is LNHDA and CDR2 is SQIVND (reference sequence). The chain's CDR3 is CASSRGVFQPQHF. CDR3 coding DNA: TGTGCCAGTAGCCGGGGGGTATTTCAGCCCCAGCATTTT.

CDR3 sequence (DNA): TGTGCCAGCAGCCCCGGGGGGGAGTCCCAGTACTTC. Its translation is CASSPGGESQYF. The V gene is TRBV5-4, the J gene TRBJ2-5, with TRBD2 matching 8 bases. Looked up from germline, CDR1 is SGHNT and CDR2 is YYREEE (reference sequence). The CDR3 has 12 residues. Unmatched junction bases numbered 5, after V lost 4 bases and J lost 9 bases. Using reference TRBV5-4 and TRBJ2-5 for the parts outside the CDR3, the full variable domain is ETGVTQSPTHLIKTRGQQVTLRCSSQSGHNTVSWYQQALGQGPQFIFQYYREEENGRGNFPPRFSGLQFPNYSSELNVNALELDDSALYLCASSPGGESQYFGPGTRLLVL.

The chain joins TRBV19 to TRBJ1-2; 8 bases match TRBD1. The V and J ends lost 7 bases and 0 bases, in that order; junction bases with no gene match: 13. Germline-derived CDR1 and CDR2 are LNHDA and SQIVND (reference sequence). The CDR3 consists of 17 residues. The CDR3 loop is CASTTPETGGANYGYTF. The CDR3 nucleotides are TGTGCCAGTACCACCCCTGAAACAGGGGGAGCTAACTATGGCTACACCTTC.

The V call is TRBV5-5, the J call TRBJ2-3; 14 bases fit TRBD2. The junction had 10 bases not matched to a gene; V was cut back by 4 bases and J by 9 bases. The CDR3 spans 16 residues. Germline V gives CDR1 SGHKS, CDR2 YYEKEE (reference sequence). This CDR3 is CASSRLGLAGESTQYF. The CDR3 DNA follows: TGTGCCAGCAGCCGATTGGGACTAGCGGGAGAAAGCACGCAGTATTTT.

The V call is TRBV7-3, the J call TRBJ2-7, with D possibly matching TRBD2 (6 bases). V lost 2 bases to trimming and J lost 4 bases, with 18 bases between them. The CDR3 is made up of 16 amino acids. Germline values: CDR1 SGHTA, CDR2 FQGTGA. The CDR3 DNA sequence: TGTGCCAGCAGCTTACGGGGTGGCGGGATCGGGTACGAGCAGTACTTC. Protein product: CASSLRGGGIGYEQYF.

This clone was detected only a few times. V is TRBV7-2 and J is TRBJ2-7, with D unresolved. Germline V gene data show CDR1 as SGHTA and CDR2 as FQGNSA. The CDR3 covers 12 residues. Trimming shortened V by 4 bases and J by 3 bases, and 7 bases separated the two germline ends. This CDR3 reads CASSSNGYEQYF. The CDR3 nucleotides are TGTGCCAGCAGCTCCAATGGCTACGAGCAGTACTTC.

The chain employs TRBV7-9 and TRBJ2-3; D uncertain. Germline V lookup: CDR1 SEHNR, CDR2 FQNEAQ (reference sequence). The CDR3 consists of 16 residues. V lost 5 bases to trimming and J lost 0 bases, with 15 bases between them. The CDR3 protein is CASSARQSLSTDTQYF. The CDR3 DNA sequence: TGTGCCAGCAGCGCAAGACAAAGCCTTAGCACAGATACGCAGTATTTT.